The 8 T cell receptor beta chains presented below share a single source sample, sequenced in a study of control samples from healthy donors and cancer patients. The protocol was immunoSEQ multiplex PCR, while the TCRdb copy is restricted to in-frame clones and leaves out a portion. The data show 90,000 to 110,000 clones, with 75% to 95% seen just once and about 4.2% held by the top ten. Material for sequencing was blood. Every receptor here comes from a human donor in good health. The donor label of this sample is uncertain.

This chain joins TRBV12-5 and TRBJ1-2; D might be TRBD1 (5 bases). Per the germline V gene, CDR1 is LGHNT and CDR2 is FRNRAP. Trimming stripped 6 bases from V and 8 bases from J, with 22 bases between. This CDR3 contains 15 residues. CDR3 in DNA: TGTGCTAGTGGGATGGCCGGGACTCAGGGCGCCGGCTACACCTTC. Its translation is CASGMAGTQGAGYTF. Combining the CDR3 with reference TRBV12-5 and TRBJ1-2 gives the whole variable domain DARVTQTPRHKVTEMGQEVTMRCQPILGHNTVFWYRQTMMQGLELLAYFRNRAPLDDSGMPKDRFSAEMPDATLATLKIQPSEPRDSAVYFCASGMAGTQGAGYTFGSGTRLTVV.

V gene TRBV14 combines with J gene TRBJ1-2, with D hard to call. The length of the CDR3 is 15 residues. From germline, CDR1 is SGHDN and CDR2 FVKESK. With 4 bases removed from V and 8 bases from J, the gap between germline ends came to 20 bases. CDR3 sequence reads: CASSLGFLQSGGYTF. The DNA of the CDR3 is TGTGCCAGCAGCCTCGGATTCCTTCAAAGCGGGGGCTACACCTTC.

This clone has just one count. The gene calls are TRBV12-3 or TRBV12-4 and TRBJ2-7, with D possibly TRBD1 on 7 matching bases. Trimming left V 8 bases short and J 3 bases short, with 14 bases between. The CDR3 is 13 amino acids. The CDR3 loop is CASAGQFDYEQYF. DNA for the CDR3: TGTGCCAGCGCGGGACAGTTCGACTACGAGCAGTACTTC.

This clone was seen just once. The genes are TRBV3-1 (or the pseudogene TRBV3-2) and TRBJ2-2; D gene ambiguous. V was pared by 4 bases and J by 7 bases, with 4 bases between. CDR3 length equals 11 residues. From germline, CDR1 is LGHDT and CDR2 YNNKEL (reference sequence). Here the CDR3 reads CASSLYGELFF. The DNA for the CDR3 is TGTGCCAGCAGCCTCTACGGGGAGCTGTTTTTT.

In its sample, this clone was seen a few times. The chain has TRBV25-1 and TRBJ2-4, with TRBD1 matching 9 bases. Per the germline V gene, CDR1 is MGHDK and CDR2 is SYGVNS. Losses at the gene ends were 3 bases for V and 1 base for J; bases not matched to a gene: 10. This CDR3 has 18 residues. CDR3 sequence reads: CASSDAGTGSPAKNIQYF. CDR3 nucleotide sequence: TGTGCCAGCAGTGACGCGGGGACAGGGAGTCCGGCCAAAAACATTCAGTACTTC.

The chain links TRBV9 to TRBJ1-3; TRBD1 matches 8 bases. V lost 3 bases, J lost 2 bases, and 1 base stayed unmatched. From germline, CDR1 is SGDLS and CDR2 YYNGEE. The CDR3 is 14 residues long. The CDR3 here is CASSGQGPGNTIYF. The CDR3 region has the DNA TGTGCCAGCAGCGGACAGGGGCCTGGAAACACCATATATTTT.

The chain uses TRBV4-3 and TRBJ2-1, with 7 positions matching TRBD1. This CDR3 is built from 17 residues. CDR1 and CDR2 (germline): LGHNA, YSLEER. After removal of 1 base from V and 4 bases from J, the junction contained 10 bases not matched to a gene. The chain's CDR3 is CASSQARDSSNYNEQFF. The CDR3 nucleotides are TGCGCCAGCAGCCAAGCCCGGGACAGTTCGAATTACAATGAGCAGTTCTTC.

The rearrangement uses TRBV14 and TRBJ1-1; D perhaps matches TRBD1 (5 bases). Deletions cut 5 bases from V and 2 bases from J, with 9 bases between. The CDR3 length is 13 residues. The germline gives CDR1 SGHDN, CDR2 FVKESK. CDR3 in DNA: TGTGCCAGCAGCGAGGGGATAAACACTGAAGCTTTCTTT. Translation gives CASSEGINTEAFF.